This T cell receptor (beta chain) stems from a study of T cell repertoires in cytomegalovirus infection. TCRdb independently ran MiXCR on the reads; one entry per CDR3 protein. The sample holds around 69,000 distinct CDR3 sequences, 20% to 25% seen once. This clonotype turned up a few times. Its matching antigen is unknown. CDR3 length: 15 amino acids. V shed 4 bases and J 8 bases; nucleotides not matched to a gene: 8. Germline-derived CDR1 and CDR2 are SGHTA and FQGNSA. The sequencing used CD8+ T cells from cultured PBMCs, collected from culture after CMV antigen stimulation. The TCR originated in a human donor in good health (CMV status not recorded). Some clones in this sample may be carry-over from other donors' samples. The chain uses TRBV7-2 and TRBJ1-6, with 7 bases that match TRBD1. CDR3: CASSSPRGLDSPLHF. The CDR3 nucleotides are TGTGCCAGCAGCTCCCCGAGGGGGCTTGATTCACCCCTCCACTTT.